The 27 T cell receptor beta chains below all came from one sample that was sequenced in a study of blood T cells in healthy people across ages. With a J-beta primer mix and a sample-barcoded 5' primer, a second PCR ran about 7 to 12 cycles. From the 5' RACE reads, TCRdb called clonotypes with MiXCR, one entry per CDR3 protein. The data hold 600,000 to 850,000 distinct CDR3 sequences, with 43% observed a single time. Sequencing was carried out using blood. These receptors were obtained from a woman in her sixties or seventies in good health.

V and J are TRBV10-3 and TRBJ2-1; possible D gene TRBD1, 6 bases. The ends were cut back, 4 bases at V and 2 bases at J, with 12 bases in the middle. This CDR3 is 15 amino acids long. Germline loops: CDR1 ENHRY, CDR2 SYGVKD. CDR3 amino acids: CAISARDNAYNEQFF. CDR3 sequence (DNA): TGTGCCATCAGTGCCCGGGACAATGCCTACAATGAGCAGTTCTTC.

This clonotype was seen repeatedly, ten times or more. This chain's CDR3 is CASSPDGGLYEQYF. The CDR3 DNA follows: TGTGCCAGCAGCCCCGACGGGGGCCTGTACGAGCAGTACTTC. This chain connects TRBV7-3 to TRBJ2-7; the D call may be TRBD1 or TRBD2 (6 bases each). CDR3 size: 14 residues. Germline assignment: CDR1 SGHTA and CDR2 FQGTGA. V dropped 5 bases and J dropped 4 bases, with 15 bases sitting between them.

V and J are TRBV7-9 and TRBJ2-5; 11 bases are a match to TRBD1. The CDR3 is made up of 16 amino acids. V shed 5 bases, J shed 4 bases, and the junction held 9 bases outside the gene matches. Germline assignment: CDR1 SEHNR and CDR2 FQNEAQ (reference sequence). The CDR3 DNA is TGTGCCAGCAGCAACCTCGGACAGGGGGCCGGAGAGACCCAGTACTTC. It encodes CASSNLGQGAGETQYF.

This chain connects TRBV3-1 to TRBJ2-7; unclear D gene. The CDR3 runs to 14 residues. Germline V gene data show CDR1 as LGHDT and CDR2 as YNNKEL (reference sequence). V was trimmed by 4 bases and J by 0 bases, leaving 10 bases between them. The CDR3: CASSPNVASYEQYF. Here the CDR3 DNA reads TGTGCCAGCAGCCCTAACGTTGCCTCCTACGAGCAGTACTTC.

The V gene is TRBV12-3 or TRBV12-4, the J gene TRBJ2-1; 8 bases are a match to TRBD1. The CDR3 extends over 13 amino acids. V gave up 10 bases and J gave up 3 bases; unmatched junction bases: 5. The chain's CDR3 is CAIRGQDYNEQFF. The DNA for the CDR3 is TGTGCCATTAGGGGACAGGACTACAATGAGCAGTTCTTC.

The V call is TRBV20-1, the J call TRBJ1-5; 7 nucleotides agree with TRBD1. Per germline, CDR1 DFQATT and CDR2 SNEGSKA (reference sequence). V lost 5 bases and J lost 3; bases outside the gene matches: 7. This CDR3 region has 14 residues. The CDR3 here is CSAYGTVLNQPQHF. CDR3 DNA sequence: TGCAGTGCTTACGGGACAGTTCTCAATCAGCCCCAGCATTTT.

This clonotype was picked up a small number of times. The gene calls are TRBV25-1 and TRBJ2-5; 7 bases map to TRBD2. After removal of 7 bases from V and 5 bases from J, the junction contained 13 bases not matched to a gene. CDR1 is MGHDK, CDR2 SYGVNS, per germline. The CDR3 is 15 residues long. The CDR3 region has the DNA TGTGCCAGCATGAACCCCCGGGAGGCACCGGAGACCCAGTACTTC. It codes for CASMNPREAPETQYF.

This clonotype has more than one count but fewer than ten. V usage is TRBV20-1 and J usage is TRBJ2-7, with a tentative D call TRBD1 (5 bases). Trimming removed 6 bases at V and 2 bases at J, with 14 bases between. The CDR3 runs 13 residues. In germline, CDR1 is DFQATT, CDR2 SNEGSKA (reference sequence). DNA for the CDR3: TGCAGTGCCCGAGGACAAAACACCTACGAGCAGTACTTC. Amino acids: CSARGQNTYEQYF.

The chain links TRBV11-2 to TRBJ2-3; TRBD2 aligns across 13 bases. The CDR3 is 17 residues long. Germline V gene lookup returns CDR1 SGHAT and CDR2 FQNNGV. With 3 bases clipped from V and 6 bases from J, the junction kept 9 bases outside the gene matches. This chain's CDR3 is CASSFQGLAGALDTQYF. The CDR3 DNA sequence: TGTGCCAGCAGCTTCCAAGGACTAGCGGGAGCGTTGGATACGCAGTATTTT.

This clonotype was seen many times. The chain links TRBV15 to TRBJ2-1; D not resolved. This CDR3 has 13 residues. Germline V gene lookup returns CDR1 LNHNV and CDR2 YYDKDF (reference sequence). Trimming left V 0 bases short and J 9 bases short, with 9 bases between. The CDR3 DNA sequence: TGTGCCACCAGCAGAGATACGGAGACTGAGCAGTTCTTC. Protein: CATSRDTETEQFF.

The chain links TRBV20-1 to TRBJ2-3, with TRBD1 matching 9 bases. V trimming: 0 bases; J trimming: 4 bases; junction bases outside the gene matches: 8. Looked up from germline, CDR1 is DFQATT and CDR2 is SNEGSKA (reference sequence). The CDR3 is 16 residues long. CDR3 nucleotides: TGCAGTGCTAGAGACCCGGGACAGGGAAGGGCAGATACGCAGTATTTT. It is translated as CSARDPGQGRADTQYF.

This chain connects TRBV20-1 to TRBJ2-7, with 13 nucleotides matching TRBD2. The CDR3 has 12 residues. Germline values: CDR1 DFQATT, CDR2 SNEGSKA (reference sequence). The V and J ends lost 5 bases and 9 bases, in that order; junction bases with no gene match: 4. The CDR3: CSAGLAGEGQYF. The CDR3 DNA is TGCAGTGCTGGACTAGCGGGAGAAGGGCAGTACTTC.

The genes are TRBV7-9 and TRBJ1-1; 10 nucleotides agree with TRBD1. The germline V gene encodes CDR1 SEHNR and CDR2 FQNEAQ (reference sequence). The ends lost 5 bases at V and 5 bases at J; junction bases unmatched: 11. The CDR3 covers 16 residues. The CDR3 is CASSNPRDRGRTEAFF. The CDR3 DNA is TGTGCCAGCAGCAACCCTCGGGACAGGGGCCGAACTGAAGCTTTCTTT. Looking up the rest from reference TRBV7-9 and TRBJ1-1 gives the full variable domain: DTGVSQNPRHKITKRGQNVTFRCDPISEHNRLYWYRQTLGQGPEFLTYFQNEAQLEKSRLLSDRFSAERPKGSFSTLEIQRTEQGDSAMYLCASSNPRDRGRTEAFFGQGTRLTVV.

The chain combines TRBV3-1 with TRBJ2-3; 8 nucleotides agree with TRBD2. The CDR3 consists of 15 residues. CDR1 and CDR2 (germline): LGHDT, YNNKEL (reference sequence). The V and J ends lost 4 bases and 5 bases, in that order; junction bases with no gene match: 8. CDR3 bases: TGTGCCAGCAGCCGCTCGGGGGGGGCCGTAGATACGCAGTATTTT. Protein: CASSRSGGAVDTQYF.

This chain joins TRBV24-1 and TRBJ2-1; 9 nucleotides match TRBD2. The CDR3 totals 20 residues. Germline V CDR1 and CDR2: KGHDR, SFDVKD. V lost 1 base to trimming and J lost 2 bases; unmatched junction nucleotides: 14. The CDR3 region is CATSDFPGLASTGTYNEQFF. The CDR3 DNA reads TGTGCCACCAGTGATTTCCCCGGACTAGCGAGCACAGGGACCTACAATGAGCAGTTCTTC.

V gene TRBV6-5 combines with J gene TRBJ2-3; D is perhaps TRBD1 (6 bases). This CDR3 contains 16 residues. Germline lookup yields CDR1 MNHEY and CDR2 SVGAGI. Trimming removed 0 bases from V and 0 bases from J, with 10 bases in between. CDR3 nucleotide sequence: TGTGCCAGCAGTTACTCGCGAAGGGGGAGCACAGATACGCAGTATTTT. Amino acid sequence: CASSYSRRGSTDTQYF.

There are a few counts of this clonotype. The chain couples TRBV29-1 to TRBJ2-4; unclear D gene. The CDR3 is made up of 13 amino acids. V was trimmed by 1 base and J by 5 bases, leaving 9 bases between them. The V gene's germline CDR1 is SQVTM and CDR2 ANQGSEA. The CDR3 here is CSVEVGNQNIQYF. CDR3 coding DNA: TGCAGCGTTGAAGTCGGAAACCAAAACATTCAGTACTTC.

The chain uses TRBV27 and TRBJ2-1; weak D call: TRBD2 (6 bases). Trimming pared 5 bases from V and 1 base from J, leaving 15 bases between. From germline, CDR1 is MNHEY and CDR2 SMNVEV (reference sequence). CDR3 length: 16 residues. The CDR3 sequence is CASSPLEGESYNEQFF. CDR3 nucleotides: TGTGCCAGCAGTCCCCTGGAGGGTGAATCCTACAATGAGCAGTTCTTC.

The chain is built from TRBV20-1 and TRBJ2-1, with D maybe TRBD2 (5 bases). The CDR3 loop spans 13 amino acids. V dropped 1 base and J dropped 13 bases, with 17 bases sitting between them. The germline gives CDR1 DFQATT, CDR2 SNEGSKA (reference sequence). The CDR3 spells CSARVEGSETQFF. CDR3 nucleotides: TGCAGTGCTAGAGTTGAGGGATCGGAGACCCAGTTCTTC.

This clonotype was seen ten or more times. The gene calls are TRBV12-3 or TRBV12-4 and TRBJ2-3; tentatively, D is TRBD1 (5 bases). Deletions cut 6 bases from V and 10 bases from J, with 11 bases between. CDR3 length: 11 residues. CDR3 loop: CASRKTVAQYF. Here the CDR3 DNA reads TGTGCCAGCAGAAAGACAGTGGCGCAGTATTTT.

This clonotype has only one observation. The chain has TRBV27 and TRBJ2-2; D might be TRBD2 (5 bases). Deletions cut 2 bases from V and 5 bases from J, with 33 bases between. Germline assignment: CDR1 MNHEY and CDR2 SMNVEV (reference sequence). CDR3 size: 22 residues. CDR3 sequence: CASSLRPPSTGVGLGFTGELFF. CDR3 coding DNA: TGTGCCAGCAGTTTAAGGCCGCCAAGCACCGGGGTTGGGTTGGGGTTTACCGGGGAGCTGTTTTTT.

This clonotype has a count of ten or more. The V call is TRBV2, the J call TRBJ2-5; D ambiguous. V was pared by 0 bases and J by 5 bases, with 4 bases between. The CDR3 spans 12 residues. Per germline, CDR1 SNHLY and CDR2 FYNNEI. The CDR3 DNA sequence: TGTGCCAGCAGTGAAGCCGCGGAGACCCAGTACTTC. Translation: CASSEAAETQYF.

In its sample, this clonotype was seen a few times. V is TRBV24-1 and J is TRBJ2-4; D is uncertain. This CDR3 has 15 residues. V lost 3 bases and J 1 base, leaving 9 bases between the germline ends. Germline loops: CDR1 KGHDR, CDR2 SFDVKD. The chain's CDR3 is CATSDTRAAKNIQYF. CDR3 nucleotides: TGTGCCACCAGTGATACCCGGGCGGCCAAAAACATTCAGTACTTC.

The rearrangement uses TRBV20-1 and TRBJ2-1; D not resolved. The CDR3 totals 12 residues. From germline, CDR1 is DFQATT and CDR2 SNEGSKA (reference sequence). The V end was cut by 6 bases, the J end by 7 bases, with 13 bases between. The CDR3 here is CSAPKTKNEQFF. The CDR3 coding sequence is TGCAGTGCCCCGAAGACCAAAAATGAGCAGTTCTTC.

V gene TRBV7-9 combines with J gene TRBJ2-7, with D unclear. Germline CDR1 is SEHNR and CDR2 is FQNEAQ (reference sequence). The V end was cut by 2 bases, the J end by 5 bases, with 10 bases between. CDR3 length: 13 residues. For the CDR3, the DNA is TGTGCCAGCAGCTTACCGCCCTCTCACGAGCAGTACTTC. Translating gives CASSLPPSHEQYF.

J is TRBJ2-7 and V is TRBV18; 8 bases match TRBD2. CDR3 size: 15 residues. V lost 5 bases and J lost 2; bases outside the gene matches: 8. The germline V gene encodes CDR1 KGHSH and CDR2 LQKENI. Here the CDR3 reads CASSVPGTRAYEQYF. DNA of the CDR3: TGTGCCAGCTCAGTTCCCGGGACTAGGGCCTACGAGCAGTACTTC. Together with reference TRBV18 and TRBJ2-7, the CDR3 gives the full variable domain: NAGVMQNPRHLVRRRGQEARLRCSPMKGHSHVYWYRQLPEEGLKFMVYLQKENIIDESGMPKERFSAEFPKEGPSILRIQQVVRGDSAAYFCASSVPGTRAYEQYFGPGTRLTVT.

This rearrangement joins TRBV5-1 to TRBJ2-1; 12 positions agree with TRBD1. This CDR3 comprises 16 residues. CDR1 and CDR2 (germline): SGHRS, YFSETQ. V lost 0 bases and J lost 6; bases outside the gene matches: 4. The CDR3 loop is CASSLEWGQGANEQFF. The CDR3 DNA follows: TGCGCCAGCAGCTTGGAATGGGGACAGGGGGCCAATGAGCAGTTCTTC.